This T cell receptor beta chain was retrieved from a study of cytomegalovirus exposure and HLA in healthy donors. Germline CDR1 and CDR2: MNHEY and SVGAGI. This CDR3 has 14 residues. Trimming removed 0 bases from V and 7 bases from J, with 11 bases in between. Researchers ran the PCR with 60 Vbeta and 13 Jbeta primers. Repertoires were generated with immunoSEQ multiplex PCR, while TCRdb's copy carries only in-frame clones and drops some. Of 180,000 or so clones in the sample, about 80% were seen once. This sequence joins TRBV6-5 and TRBJ2-3, with a weak D call TRBD2 (6 bases). The sequence was collected from a man aged 40-49 years in good health and CMV-seropositive. Sequencing was done on a sample of PBMCs. The CDR3 loop is CASSYSPGGNTQYF. For the CDR3, the DNA is TGTGCCAGCAGTTACTCCCCCGGGGGAAATACGCAGTATTTT.